Listed here are 6 T cell receptor beta chains from one sample, sequenced in a study of early T cells in non-severe SARS-CoV-2 infection. TCRdb reanalysed the 5' RACE reads using MiXCR and keeps one entry per CDR3 protein. Among about 72,000 distinct CDR3 sequences listed, over 9% were seen once. The sample was whole blood, taken at baseline. The receptors come from an adult who was a healthcare worker with PCR-confirmed SARS-CoV-2 infection or an uninfected control (not recorded which).

The sample holds many counts of this clonotype. CDR3 sequence reads: CASSPTGGSYGYTF. DNA for the CDR3: TGTGCCAGCAGCCCCACAGGGGGCAGCTATGGCTACACCTTC. The chain recombines TRBV3-1 with TRBJ1-2, with 9 bases matching TRBD1. The V and J ends lost 4 bases and 4 bases, in that order; junction bases with no gene match: 4. Per germline, CDR1 LGHDT and CDR2 YNNKEL (reference sequence). The CDR3 contains 14 residues.

In this sample, this clonotype turned up many times. This sequence joins TRBV5-4 and TRBJ1-1; D is unclear. The length of the CDR3 is 11 residues. The germline V and J ends were trimmed by 3 bases and 4 bases, with 4 bases remaining between them. Germline V lookup: CDR1 SGHNT, CDR2 YYREEE (reference sequence). The CDR3 bases are TGTGCCAGCAGCTGGGGCACTGAAGCTTTCTTT. Its translation is CASSWGTEAFF.

There are many counts of this clonotype. CDR3 protein: CASSPPGRGLANEKLFF. The CDR3 DNA reads as TGTGCCAGCTCACCACCGGGCAGGGGGCTGGCTAATGAAAAACTGTTTTTT. The V call is TRBV18, the J call TRBJ1-4, with 8 nucleotides matching TRBD1. The CDR3 sequence is 17 residues long. Trimming at V came to 0 bases and at J to 3 bases, leaving 6 bases not matched to a gene. In germline, CDR1 is KGHSH, CDR2 LQKENI.

This clonotype was observed a few times. V gene TRBV11-2 combines with J gene TRBJ2-1; D possibly corresponds to TRBD2 (5 bases). CDR1 SGHAT and CDR2 FQNNGV come from the germline V gene. V was clipped by 6 bases and J by 5 bases, with 17 bases between them. This CDR3 has 15 residues. CDR3 region: CASSRTTGVNNEQFF. The CDR3 DNA follows: TGTGCCAGCAGTCGTACAACCGGGGTCAACAATGAGCAGTTCTTC.

This clonotype was counted only a few times. The V and J genes are TRBV6-2 or TRBV6-3 and TRBJ2-5; D is tentatively TRBD1 or TRBD2 (5 bases each). Germline V gene lookup returns CDR1 MNHEY and CDR2 SVGEGT. Trimming shortened V by 4 bases and J by 7 bases, and 19 bases separated the two germline ends. The CDR3 loop spans 15 amino acids. CDR3 region: CASSSLGELVRTQYF. The CDR3 DNA follows: TGTGCCAGCAGTTCCTTGGGGGAATTGGTACGGACCCAGTACTTC.

J is TRBJ2-7 and V is TRBV5-1, with a tentative D call TRBD1 (6 bases). V was clipped by 3 bases and J by 2 bases, with 15 bases between them. Looked up from germline, CDR1 is SGHRS and CDR2 is YFSETQ. CDR3 length equals 15 residues. CDR3 in amino acids: CASSSDIQGPYEQYF. CDR3 nucleotide sequence: TGCGCCAGCAGCTCGGATATCCAGGGGCCCTACGAGCAGTACTTC. The variable domain in full, with the rest retrieved from reference TRBV5-1 and TRBJ2-7, is KAGVTQTPRYLIKTRGQQVTLSCSPISGHRSVSWYQQTPGQGLQFLFEYFSETQRNKGNFPGRFSGRQFSNSRSEMNVSTLELGDSALYLCASSSDIQGPYEQYFGPGTRLTVT.